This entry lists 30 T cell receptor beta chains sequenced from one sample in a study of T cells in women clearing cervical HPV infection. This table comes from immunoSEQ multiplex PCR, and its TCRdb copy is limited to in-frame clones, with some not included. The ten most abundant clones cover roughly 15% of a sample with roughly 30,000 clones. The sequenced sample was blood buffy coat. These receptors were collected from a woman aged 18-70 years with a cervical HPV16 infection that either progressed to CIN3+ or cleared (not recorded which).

The covered CDR3 bases are TGCAGTGCTGGATCCGGGACACCCGCCGTT. Translating gives CSAGSGTPAV. The CDR3 as a whole reads CSAGSGTPAVQYF. The chain is built from TRBV20-1 and TRBJ2-4, with D tentatively TRBD1 (6 bases). Read coverage stops 3 residues before the CDR3 terminus; the germline J gene supplies the remainder. This CDR3 is built from 13 residues. Germline V gives CDR1 DFQATT, CDR2 SNEGSKA (reference sequence).

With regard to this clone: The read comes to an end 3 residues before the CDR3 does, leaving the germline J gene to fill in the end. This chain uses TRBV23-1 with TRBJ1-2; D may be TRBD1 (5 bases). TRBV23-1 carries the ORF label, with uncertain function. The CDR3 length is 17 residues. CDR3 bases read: TGCGCCAGCAGTCAAGGGGCACCGGGACTAGCGGAAAAAAGA. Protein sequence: CASSQGAPGLAEKR. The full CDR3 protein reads CASSQGAPGLAEKRYTF.

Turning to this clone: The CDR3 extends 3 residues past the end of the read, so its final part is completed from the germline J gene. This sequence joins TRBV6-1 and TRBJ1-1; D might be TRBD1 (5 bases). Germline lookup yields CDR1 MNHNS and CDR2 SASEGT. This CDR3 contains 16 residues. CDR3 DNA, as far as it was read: TGTGCCAGCAGTGGCCTACTAGCGGGGGGGAGAGAGACA. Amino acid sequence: CASSGLLAGGRET. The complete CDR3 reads CASSGLLAGGRETAFF.

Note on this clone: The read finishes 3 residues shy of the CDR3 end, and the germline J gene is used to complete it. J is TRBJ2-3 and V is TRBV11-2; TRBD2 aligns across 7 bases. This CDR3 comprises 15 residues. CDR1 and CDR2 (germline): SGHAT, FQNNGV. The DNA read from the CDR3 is TGTGCCAGCAGCTTAGTGCTAGCGCTGCGGGAGACG. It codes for CASSLVLALRET. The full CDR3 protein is CASSLVLALRETQYF.

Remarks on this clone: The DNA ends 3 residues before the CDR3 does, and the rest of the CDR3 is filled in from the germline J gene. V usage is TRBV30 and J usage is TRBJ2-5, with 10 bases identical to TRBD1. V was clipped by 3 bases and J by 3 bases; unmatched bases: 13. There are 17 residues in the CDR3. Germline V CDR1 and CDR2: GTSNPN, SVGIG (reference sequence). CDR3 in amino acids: CAWSEGTGAGFEETQYF. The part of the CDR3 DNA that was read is TGTGCCTGGAGCGAGGGGACAGGGGCAGGTTTTGAAGAGACC.

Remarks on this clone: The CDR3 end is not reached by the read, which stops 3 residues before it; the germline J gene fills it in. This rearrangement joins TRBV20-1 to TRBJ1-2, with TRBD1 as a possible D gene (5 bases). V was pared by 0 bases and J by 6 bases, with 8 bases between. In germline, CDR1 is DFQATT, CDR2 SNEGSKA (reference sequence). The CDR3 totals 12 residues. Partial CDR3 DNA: TGCAGTGCTAGAGATCAAGGGGATGGC. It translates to CSARDQGDG. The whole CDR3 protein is CSARDQGDGYTF.

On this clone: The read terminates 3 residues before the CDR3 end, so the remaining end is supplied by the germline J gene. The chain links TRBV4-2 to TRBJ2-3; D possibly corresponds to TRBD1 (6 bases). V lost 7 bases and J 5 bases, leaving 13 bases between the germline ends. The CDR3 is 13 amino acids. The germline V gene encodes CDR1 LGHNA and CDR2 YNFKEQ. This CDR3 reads CASTRTDQDTQYF. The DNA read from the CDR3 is TGTGCCAGCACCCGGACAGATCAAGATACG.

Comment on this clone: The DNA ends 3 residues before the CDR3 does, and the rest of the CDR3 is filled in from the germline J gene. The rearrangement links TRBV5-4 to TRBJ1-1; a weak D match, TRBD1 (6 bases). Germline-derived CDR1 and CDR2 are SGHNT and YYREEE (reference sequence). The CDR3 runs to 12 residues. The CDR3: CASSSPGGRAFF. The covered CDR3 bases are TGTGCCAGCAGCTCCCCTGGGGGCAGG. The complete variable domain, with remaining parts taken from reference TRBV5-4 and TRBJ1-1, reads ETGVTQSPTHLIKTRGQQVTLRCSSQSGHNTVSWYQQALGQGPQFIFQYYREEENGRGNFPPRFSGLQFPNYSSELNVNALELDDSALYLCASSSPGGRAFFGQGTRLTVV.

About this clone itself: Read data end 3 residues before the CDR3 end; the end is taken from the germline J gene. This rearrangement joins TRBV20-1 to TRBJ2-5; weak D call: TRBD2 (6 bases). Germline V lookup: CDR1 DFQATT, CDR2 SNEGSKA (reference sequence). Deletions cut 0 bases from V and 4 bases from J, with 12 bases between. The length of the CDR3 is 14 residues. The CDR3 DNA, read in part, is TGCAGTGCTAGAGATGGGCGGGGAGGAGAGACC. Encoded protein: CSARDGRGGET. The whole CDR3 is CSARDGRGGETQYF.

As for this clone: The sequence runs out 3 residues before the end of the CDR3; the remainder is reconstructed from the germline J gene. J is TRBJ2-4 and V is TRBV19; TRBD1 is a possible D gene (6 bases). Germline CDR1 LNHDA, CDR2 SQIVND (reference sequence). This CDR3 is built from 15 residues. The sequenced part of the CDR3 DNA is TGTGCCAGTAGTAACCGGACAGCCCTTGTGTATGGT. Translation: CASSNRTALVYG. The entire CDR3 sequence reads CASSNRTALVYGQYF.

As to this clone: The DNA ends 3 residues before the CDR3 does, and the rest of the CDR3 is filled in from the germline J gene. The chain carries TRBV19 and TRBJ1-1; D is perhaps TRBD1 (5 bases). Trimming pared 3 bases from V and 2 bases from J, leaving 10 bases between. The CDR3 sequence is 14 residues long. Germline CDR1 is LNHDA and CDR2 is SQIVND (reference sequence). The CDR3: CASSIRQGNTEAFF. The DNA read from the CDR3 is TGTGCCAGTAGTATTAGGCAGGGCAACACTGAA.

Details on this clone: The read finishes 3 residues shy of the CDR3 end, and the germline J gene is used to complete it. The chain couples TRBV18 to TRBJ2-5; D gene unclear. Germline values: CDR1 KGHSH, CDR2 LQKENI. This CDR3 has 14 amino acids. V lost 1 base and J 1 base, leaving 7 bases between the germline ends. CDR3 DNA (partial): TGTGCCAGCTCACCACGGAACAGCCAAGAGACC. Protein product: CASSPRNSQET. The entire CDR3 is CASSPRNSQETQYF. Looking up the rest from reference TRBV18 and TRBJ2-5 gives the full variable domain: NAGVMQNPRHLVRRRGQEARLRCSPMKGHSHVYWYRQLPEEGLKFMVYLQKENIIDESGMPKERFSAEFPKEGPSILRIQQVVRGDSAAYFCASSPRNSQETQYFGPGTRLLVL.

CDR3 region: CASSLVSSGNTIYF. The sequenced CDR3 bases are TGTGCCAGCAGCCTAGTGAGCTCTGGAAACACC. V gene TRBV12-3 or TRBV12-4 combines with J gene TRBJ1-3; the D is unclear. The DNA ends 3 residues before the CDR3 does, and the rest of the CDR3 is filled in from the germline J gene. V lost 6 bases and J 0 bases, leaving 9 bases between the germline ends. The CDR3 is 14 amino acids.

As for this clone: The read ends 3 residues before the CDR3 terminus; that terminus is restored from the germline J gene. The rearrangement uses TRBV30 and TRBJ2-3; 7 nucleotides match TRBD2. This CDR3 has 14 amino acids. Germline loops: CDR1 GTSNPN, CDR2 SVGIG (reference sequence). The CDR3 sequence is CAWSTGGSNQPQYF. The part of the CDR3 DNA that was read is TGTGCCTGGAGTACGGGGGGTAGCAATCAGCCG.

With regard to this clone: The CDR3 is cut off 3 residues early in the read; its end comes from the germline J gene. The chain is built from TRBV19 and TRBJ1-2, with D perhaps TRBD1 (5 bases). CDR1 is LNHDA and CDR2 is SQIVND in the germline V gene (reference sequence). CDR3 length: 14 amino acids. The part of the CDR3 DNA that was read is TGTGCCAGTAGTCCGGGGGTTCAGGGCTACGAC. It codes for CASSPGVQGYD. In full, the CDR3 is CASSPGVQGYDYTF. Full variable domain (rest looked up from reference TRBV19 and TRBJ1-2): DGGITQSPKYLFRKEGQNVTLSCEQNLNHDAMYWYRQDPGQGLRLIYYSQIVNDFQKGDIAEGYSVSREKKESFPLTVTSAQKNPTAFYLCASSPGVQGYDYTFGSGTRLTVV.

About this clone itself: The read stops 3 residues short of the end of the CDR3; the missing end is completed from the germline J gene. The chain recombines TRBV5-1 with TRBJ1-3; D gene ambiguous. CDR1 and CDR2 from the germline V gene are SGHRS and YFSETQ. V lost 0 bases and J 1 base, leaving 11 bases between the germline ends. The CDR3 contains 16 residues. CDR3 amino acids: CASSLGGRHSGNTIYF. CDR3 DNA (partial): TGCGCCAGCAGCTTGGGAGGTCGCCATTCTGGAAACACC.

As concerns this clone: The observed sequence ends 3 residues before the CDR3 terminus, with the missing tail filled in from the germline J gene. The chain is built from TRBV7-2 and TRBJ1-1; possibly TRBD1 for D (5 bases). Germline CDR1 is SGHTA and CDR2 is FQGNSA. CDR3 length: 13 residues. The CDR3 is CASSLPDTNIAFF. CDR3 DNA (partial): TGTGCCAGCAGCTTACCGGACACAAACATT.

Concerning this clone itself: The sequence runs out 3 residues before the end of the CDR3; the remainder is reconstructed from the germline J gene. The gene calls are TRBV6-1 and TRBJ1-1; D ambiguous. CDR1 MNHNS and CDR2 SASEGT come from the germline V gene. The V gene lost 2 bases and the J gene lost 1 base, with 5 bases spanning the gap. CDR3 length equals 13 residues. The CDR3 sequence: CASSEQANTEAFF. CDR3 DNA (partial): TGTGCCAGCAGTGAACAGGCGAACACTGAA.

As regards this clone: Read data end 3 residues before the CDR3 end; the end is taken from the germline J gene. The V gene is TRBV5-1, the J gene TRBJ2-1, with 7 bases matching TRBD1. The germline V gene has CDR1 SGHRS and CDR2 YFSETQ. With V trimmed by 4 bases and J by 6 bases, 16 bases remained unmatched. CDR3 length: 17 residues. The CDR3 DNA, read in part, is TGCGCCAGCAGCCGGCCCCCGCCAAGGGGGCCTTTCAATGAG. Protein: CASSRPPPRGPFNE. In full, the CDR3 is CASSRPPPRGPFNEQFF.

The CDR3 here is CASSPGDPVDEQFF. CDR3 DNA (partial): TGTGCCAGCAGCCCGGGGGACCCCGTGGATGAG. The chain joins TRBV7-9 to TRBJ2-1; a possible D gene is TRBD2 (6 bases). The CDR3 end falls 3 residues outside the read, so it is completed with the germline J gene. The CDR3 spans 14 residues. The V end was cut by 5 bases, the J end by 8 bases, with 16 bases between. Germline V gene data show CDR1 as SEHNR and CDR2 as FQNEAQ (reference sequence).

The DNA read from the CDR3 is TGCGCCAGCAGCCCCTTGGCCAGCGGGGGTCTCACAGATACG. This sequence encodes CASSPLASGGLTDT. The entire CDR3 protein reads CASSPLASGGLTDTQYF. The chain uses TRBV5-1 and TRBJ2-3; 8 bases fit TRBD2. The read finishes 3 residues shy of the CDR3 end, and the germline J gene is used to complete it. The trim removed 4 bases at V and 2 bases at J, leaving 12 bases unmatched. CDR1 is SGHRS and CDR2 is YFSETQ in the germline V gene. The CDR3 consists of 17 residues.

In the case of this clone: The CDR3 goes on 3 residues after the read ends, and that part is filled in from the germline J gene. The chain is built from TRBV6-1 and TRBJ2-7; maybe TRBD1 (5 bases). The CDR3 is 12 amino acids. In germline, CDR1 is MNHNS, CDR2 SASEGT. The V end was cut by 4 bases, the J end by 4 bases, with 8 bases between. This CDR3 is CASSVQVYEQYF. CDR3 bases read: TGTGCCAGCAGTGTACAGGTTTACGAG.

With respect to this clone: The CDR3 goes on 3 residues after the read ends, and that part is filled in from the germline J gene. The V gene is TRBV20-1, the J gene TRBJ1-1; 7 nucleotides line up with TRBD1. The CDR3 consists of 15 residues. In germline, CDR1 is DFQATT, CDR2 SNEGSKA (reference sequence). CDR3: CSAMDINRGSRVAFF. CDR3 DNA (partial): TGCAGTGCTATGGATATAAACAGGGGCTCCAGGGTA.

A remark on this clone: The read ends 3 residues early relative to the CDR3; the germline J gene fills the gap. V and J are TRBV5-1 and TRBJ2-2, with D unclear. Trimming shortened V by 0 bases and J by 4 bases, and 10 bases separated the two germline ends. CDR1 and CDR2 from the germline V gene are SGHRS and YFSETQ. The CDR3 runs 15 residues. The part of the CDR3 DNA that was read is TGCGCCAGCAGCTTGGCTTGGGCGAGCACCGGGGAG. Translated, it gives CASSLAWASTGE. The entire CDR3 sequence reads CASSLAWASTGELFF.

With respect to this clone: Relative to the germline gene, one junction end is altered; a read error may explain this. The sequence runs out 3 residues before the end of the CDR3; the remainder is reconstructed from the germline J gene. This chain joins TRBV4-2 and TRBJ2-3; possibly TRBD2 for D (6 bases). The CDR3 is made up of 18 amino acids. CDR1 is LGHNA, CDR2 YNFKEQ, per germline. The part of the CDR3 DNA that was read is TGCGCCAGCAGCCAAGAAGTAGGTGTACTAGCTGGCGAAGATACG. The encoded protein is CASSQEVGVLAGEDT. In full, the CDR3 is CASSQEVGVLAGEDTQYF.

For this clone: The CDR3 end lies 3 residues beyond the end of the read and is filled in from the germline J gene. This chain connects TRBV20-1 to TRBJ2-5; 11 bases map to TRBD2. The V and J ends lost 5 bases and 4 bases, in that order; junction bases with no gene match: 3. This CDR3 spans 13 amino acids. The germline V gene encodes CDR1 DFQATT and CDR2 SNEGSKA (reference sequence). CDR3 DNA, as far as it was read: TGCAGTGCTCCCACTAGCGGGGGAGAGACC. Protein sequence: CSAPTSGGET. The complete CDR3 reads CSAPTSGGETQYF.

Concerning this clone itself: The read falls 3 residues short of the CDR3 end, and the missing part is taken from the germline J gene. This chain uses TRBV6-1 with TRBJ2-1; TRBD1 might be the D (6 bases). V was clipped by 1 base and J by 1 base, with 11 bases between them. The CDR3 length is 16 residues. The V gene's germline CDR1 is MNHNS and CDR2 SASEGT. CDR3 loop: CASSEVGAGSYNEQFF. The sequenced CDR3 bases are TGTGCCAGCAGTGAAGTGGGGGCAGGATCCTACAATGAG.

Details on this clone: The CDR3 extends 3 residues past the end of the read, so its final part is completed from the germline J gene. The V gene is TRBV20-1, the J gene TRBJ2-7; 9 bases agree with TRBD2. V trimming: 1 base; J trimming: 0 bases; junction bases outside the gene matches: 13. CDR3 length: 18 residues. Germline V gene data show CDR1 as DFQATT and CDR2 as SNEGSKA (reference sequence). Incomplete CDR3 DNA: TGCAGTGCTAGAGTTGGGGCTAGCGGGAACTCCCACTCCTACGAG. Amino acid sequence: CSARVGASGNSHSYE. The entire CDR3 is CSARVGASGNSHSYEQYF.

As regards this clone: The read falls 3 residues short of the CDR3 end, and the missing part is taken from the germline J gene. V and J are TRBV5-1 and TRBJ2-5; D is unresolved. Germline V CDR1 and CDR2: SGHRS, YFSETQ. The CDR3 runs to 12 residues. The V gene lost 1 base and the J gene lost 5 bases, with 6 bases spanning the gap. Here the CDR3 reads CASSLLPETQYF. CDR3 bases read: TGCGCCAGCAGCTTGCTTCCCGAGACC.

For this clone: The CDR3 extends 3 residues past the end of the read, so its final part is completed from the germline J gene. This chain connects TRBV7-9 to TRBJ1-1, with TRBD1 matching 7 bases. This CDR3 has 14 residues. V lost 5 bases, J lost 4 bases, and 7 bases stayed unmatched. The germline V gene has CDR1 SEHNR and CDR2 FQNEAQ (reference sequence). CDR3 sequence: CASSARQGGTEAFF. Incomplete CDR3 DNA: TGTGCCAGCAGCGCGCGACAGGGTGGCACTGAA.